This TCR beta chain was sequenced in a study of immune evolution from preneoplasia to lung adenocarcinoma. Study findings and constraints: Top clone frequencies peaked in normal lung, apparently declining through invasive adenocarcinoma. Normal lung had highest clonality; later lesions appeared denser, more diverse.

Generated by immunoSEQ multiplex PCR, the TCRdb table keeps only in-frame clones and is missing some. The profile covers about 8,000 clones, with 79% appearing a single time and approximately 8% taken by the ten largest. Comment on this clone: The antigen is undetermined. Within the sample, other DNA sequences also encode this same CDR3.

Patients had resection in Japan or China between 2014 and 2017. The germline V gene has CDR1 MDHEN and CDR2 SYDVKM. The CDR3 sequence is 11 residues long. V was clipped by 6 bases and J by 8 bases, with 10 bases between them. The chain links TRBV28 to TRBJ1-2, with D possibly being TRBD1 (6 bases). This receptor was obtained from a person aged 60 to 85 with lung adenocarcinoma. The sample comprised FFPE adjacent normal lung tissue. The DNA of the CDR3 is TGTGCCAGCAGCCGGACAGACGGCTACACCTTC. Translated: CASSRTDGYTF.